Listed below are T cell receptor beta chains from one sample, sequenced in a study of CD4 T cell repertoires in COVID-19. Profiled with immunoSEQ multiplex PCR; TCRdb holds only in-frame clones, not every one. Of some 80,000 clones listed, about 83% are singletons. The specimen was CD4+ T cells from peripheral blood, collected after recovery from COVID-19. The source is a human donor who had COVID-19. The CDR3 runs from the conserved cysteine through the conserved F or W. The order of the fields is J gene, D gene, V gene, CDR3 protein, CDR3 DNA. A D gene is named only where the DNA matches it firmly.

TRBJ1-4,.,TRBV30,CASLGESMGKLFF,TGTGCCTCTTTAGGGGAAAGTATGGGAAAACTGTTTTTT
TRBJ2-5,.,TRBV2,CASSEEGDAWGTQYF,TGTGCCAGCAGTGAAGAGGGCGACGCCTGGGGGACCCAGTACTTC
TRBJ1-2,TRBD1,TRBV5-6,CASNEGQGRGYTF,TGTGCCAGCAACGAGGGACAGGGTCGAGGCTACACCTTC
TRBJ2-5,.,TRBV19,CASSDTWQETQYF,TGTGCCAGCTCTGACACCTGGCAAGAGACCCAGTACTTC
TRBJ1-6,.,TRBV7-9,CASSSGVFNSPLHF,TGTGCCAGCAGCTCGGGGGTTTTTAATTCACCCCTCCACTTT
TRBJ2-7,.,TRBV19,CASSFRDFSYEQYF,TGTGCCAGTAGTTTCCGGGATTTTTCCTACGAGCAGTACTTC
TRBJ1-2,TRBD1,TRBV24-1,CATSDSPPRDREGYTF,TGTGCCACCAGTGATTCCCCACCTCGGGACAGGGAAGGCTACACCTTC
TRBJ1-3,.,TRBV7-2,CASSLGFTGNTIYF,TGTGCCAGCAGCTTAGGCTTTACCGGAAACACCATATATTTT
TRBJ2-3,.,TRBV5-1,CASSMWGTSTDTQYF,TGCGCCTCCAGCATGTGGGGGACTAGCACAGATACGCAGTATTTT
TRBJ2-2,.,TRBV2,CASNTLSTGELFF,TGTGCCAGCAATACATTGTCCACCGGGGAGCTGTTTTTT
TRBJ2-1,TRBD2,TRBV2,CAMRAGAYNEQFF,TGTGCCATGCGAGCGGGGGCCTACAATGAGCAGTTCTTC
TRBJ1-4,TRBD1,TRBV19,CASSSPGTATNEKLFF,TGTGCCAGTAGTTCCCCCGGGACAGCAACTAATGAAAAACTGTTTTTT